The 30 T cell receptor beta chains given below trace back to one sample, sequenced in a study of cytomegalovirus exposure and HLA in healthy donors. TCRdb keeps only in-frame clones here, not all; method: immunoSEQ multiplex PCR. Among about 49,000 clones, 94% were seen once, and the ten largest hold 7.8%. Sequenced: PBMCs. These receptors were taken from a woman aged 18-29 years in good health and CMV-seropositive.

The rearrangement links TRBV6-1 to TRBJ1-1; a possible D gene is TRBD1 (5 bases). The germline gives CDR1 MNHNS, CDR2 SASEGT. CDR3 length equals 15 residues. Trimming took off 2 bases at V and 1 base at J, with 11 bases between the two ends. In DNA, the CDR3 is TGTGCCAGCAGTGAATCTCCAGGGCCGAACACTGAAGCTTTCTTT. Its translation: CASSESPGPNTEAFF.

This chain links TRBV6-1 with TRBJ2-2, with 7 bases identical to TRBD1. The CDR3 covers 15 residues. Germline loops: CDR1 MNHNS, CDR2 SASEGT. Germline trimming cut 4 bases from V and 5 bases from J; bases unmatched to any gene: 7. The CDR3 reads CASSAGTVGTGELFF. The CDR3 DNA reads as TGTGCCAGCAGTGCCGGGACAGTAGGGACCGGGGAGCTGTTTTTT.

The chain is built from TRBV6-1 and TRBJ2-7; 8 positions agree with TRBD1. Germline trimming cut 1 base from V and 2 bases from J; bases unmatched to any gene: 13. Germline V gives CDR1 MNHNS, CDR2 SASEGT. This CDR3 is built from 18 residues. The CDR3 DNA reads TGTGCCAGCAGTGAAGGTAGAAAGTACGCGGGACAGGCCTACGAGCAGTACTTC. Its translation is CASSEGRKYAGQAYEQYF.

The chain combines TRBV19 with TRBJ1-3; no firm D call. V was trimmed by 5 bases and J by 0 bases, leaving 5 bases between them. In germline, CDR1 is LNHDA, CDR2 SQIVND (reference sequence). This CDR3 has 13 residues. In DNA form, the CDR3 reads TGTGCCAGTAGTCAGGACTCTGGAAACACCATATATTTT. Protein: CASSQDSGNTIYF.

This clone turned up a few times. V is TRBV30 and J is TRBJ1-6, with TRBD1 matching over 7 bases. Per the germline V gene, CDR1 is GTSNPN and CDR2 is SVGIG (reference sequence). V was pared by 4 bases and J by 9 bases, with 9 bases of the junction left unmatched. The CDR3 has 14 residues. This CDR3 is CAWTAGTESSPLHF. The DNA of the CDR3 is TGTGCCTGGACCGCCGGGACAGAGAGTTCACCCCTCCACTTT.

V is TRBV7-9 and J is TRBJ2-3, with D maybe TRBD2 (5 bases). This CDR3 is 15 amino acids long. CDR1 and CDR2 (germline): SEHNR, FQNEAQ (reference sequence). The V end lost 5 bases, the J end lost 1 base, and 13 bases lay between the germline ends. The CDR3 region has the DNA TGTGCCAGCAGCCCCCACTCCGGGGGCACAGATACGCAGTATTTT. Encoded protein: CASSPHSGGTDTQYF.

V is TRBV14 and J is TRBJ2-1; the D gene is possibly TRBD2 (6 bases). The length of the CDR3 is 15 residues. CDR1 and CDR2 from the germline V gene are SGHDN and FVKESK. V lost 4 bases to trimming and J lost 4 bases, with 14 bases between them. CDR3 bases: TGTGCCAGCAGCCCGACTAGGACCGGATACAATGAGCAGTTCTTC. Residues: CASSPTRTGYNEQFF.

The genes are TRBV5-1 and TRBJ2-7, with D tentatively TRBD1 (6 bases). Deletions cut 2 bases from V and 0 bases from J, with 12 bases between. The CDR3 is made up of 15 amino acids. The germline CDR1 and CDR2 sequences are SGHRS and YFSETQ. CDR3 amino acids: CASSFTGSTSYEQYF. CDR3 DNA sequence: TGCGCCAGCAGCTTCACAGGGTCCACCTCCTACGAGCAGTACTTC.

The CDR3 DNA sequence: TGTGCCAGCAGTTTAAGTAGCGGGAGTTACGAGCAGTACTTC. This sequence encodes CASSLSSGSYEQYF. This rearrangement joins TRBV27 to TRBJ2-7; 9 bases are a match to TRBD2. CDR3 size: 14 residues. CDR1 is MNHEY and CDR2 is SMNVEV in the germline V gene (reference sequence). The ends lost 2 bases at V and 4 bases at J; junction bases unmatched: 3.

This chain connects TRBV25-1 to TRBJ2-5; D not resolved. V was cut by 2 bases and J by 5 bases, with 6 bases left in between. Germline CDR1 is MGHDK and CDR2 is SYGVNS. The CDR3 totals 12 residues. CDR3 bases: TGTGCCAGCAGTGAAACGGGTGAGACCCAGTACTTC. Protein product: CASSETGETQYF.

The V and J genes are TRBV27 and TRBJ2-7; the match to TRBD2 covers 10 bases. V trimming: 5 bases; J trimming: 3 bases; junction bases outside the gene matches: 1. The CDR3 has 13 residues. Germline V gene lookup returns CDR1 MNHEY and CDR2 SMNVEV (reference sequence). For the CDR3, the DNA is TGTGCCAGCAGTCCTAGCGGGGGCTACGAGCAGTACTTC. It yields the protein CASSPSGGYEQYF.

V and J are TRBV4-3 and TRBJ2-1; 12 positions match TRBD2. The CDR3 extends over 16 amino acids. The V segment lost 2 bases and the J segment 6 bases; nucleotides outside the gene matches: 5. Germline lookup yields CDR1 LGHNA and CDR2 YSLEER. CDR3 sequence (DNA): TGCGCCAGCAGCCAACTCCTAGCGGGAGGGCCCAATGAGCAGTTCTTC. Amino acids: CASSQLLAGGPNEQFF.

The chain couples TRBV19 to TRBJ2-1, with TRBD2 matching over 7 bases. CDR3 length: 14 amino acids. Germline lookup yields CDR1 LNHDA and CDR2 SQIVND (reference sequence). V shed 2 bases and J 2 bases; nucleotides not matched to a gene: 0. CDR3 sequence reads: CASSISGTYNEQFF. The CDR3 DNA reads TGTGCCAGTAGTATAAGCGGGACCTACAATGAGCAGTTCTTC. The full variable domain, completed using reference TRBV19 and TRBJ2-1, is DGGITQSPKYLFRKEGQNVTLSCEQNLNHDAMYWYRQDPGQGLRLIYYSQIVNDFQKGDIAEGYSVSREKKESFPLTVTSAQKNPTAFYLCASSISGTYNEQFFGPGTRLTVL.

The V gene is TRBV19, the J gene TRBJ2-2, with 8 bases that match TRBD1. Germline V gives CDR1 LNHDA, CDR2 SQIVND (reference sequence). The V gene end was trimmed by 5 bases and the J gene end by 9 bases; junction bases not matched to a gene: 11. This CDR3 contains 15 residues. The DNA of the CDR3 is TGTGCCAGTAGTTCGAACAGGGGGGCGACGCGGGAGCTGTTTTTT. Translation gives CASSSNRGATRELFF.

The chain is built from TRBV27 and TRBJ2-1; 9 bases fit TRBD2. The CDR3 sequence is 17 residues long. Trimming removed 1 base from V and 5 bases from J; junction bases left unmatched: 9. Germline CDR1 reads MNHEY; CDR2 reads SMNVEV (reference sequence). The CDR3 DNA is TGTGCCAGCAGTTTATTTCGAGGCGGGGGGGACAACAATGAGCAGTTCTTC. Its protein product is CASSLFRGGGDNNEQFF.

The chain carries TRBV2 and TRBJ2-1; the D gene is possibly TRBD2 (6 bases). The CDR3 is made up of 15 amino acids. V lost 3 bases and J lost 2, with 11 bases in between. Germline-derived CDR1 and CDR2 are SNHLY and FYNNEI. For the CDR3, the DNA is TGTGCCAGCAGTGATGGACTACCCGCCTACAATGAGCAGTTCTTC. Translating it yields CASSDGLPAYNEQFF. The complete variable domain, with remaining parts taken from reference TRBV2 and TRBJ2-1, reads EPEVTQTPSHQVTQMGQEVILRCVPISNHLYFYWYRQILGQKVEFLVSFYNNEISEKSEIFDDQFSVERPDGSNFTLKIRSTKLEDSAMYFCASSDGLPAYNEQFFGPGTRLTVL.

In DNA form, the CDR3 reads TGTGCCAGTATGGACAGACCATCCAATCAGCCCCAGCATTTT. It yields the protein CASMDRPSNQPQHF. V is TRBV19 and J is TRBJ1-5, with D possibly TRBD1 on 6 matching bases. Germline-derived CDR1 and CDR2 are LNHDA and SQIVND (reference sequence). The CDR3 extends over 14 amino acids. V lost 7 bases and J lost 3, with 13 bases in between. Together with reference TRBV19 and TRBJ1-5, the CDR3 gives the full variable domain: DGGITQSPKYLFRKEGQNVTLSCEQNLNHDAMYWYRQDPGQGLRLIYYSQIVNDFQKGDIAEGYSVSREKKESFPLTVTSAQKNPTAFYLCASMDRPSNQPQHFGDGTRLSIL.

In DNA, the CDR3 is TGTGCCATCAGGGAGGAGAACTACCCGACCTACGAGCAGTACTTC. It translates to CAIREENYPTYEQYF. The chain recombines TRBV10-3 with TRBJ2-7, with a possible D match to TRBD2 (5 bases). CDR3 length: 15 residues. CDR1 is ENHRY, CDR2 SYGVKD, per germline. V lost 6 bases and J 2 bases, leaving 17 bases between the germline ends.

This clone was seen a single time. V gene TRBV29-1 combines with J gene TRBJ2-6; maybe TRBD2 (7 bases). CDR1 is SQVTM and CDR2 is ANQGSEA in the germline V gene. The CDR3 is 17 amino acids. Trimming removed 6 bases at V and 1 base at J, with 19 bases between. CDR3 DNA sequence: TGCAGCGTGATGGTTGGGGGGGCTGCTTCTGGGGCCAACGTCCTGACTTTC. Its translation is CSVMVGGAASGANVLTF. Filled out from reference TRBV29-1 and TRBJ2-6, the complete variable domain reads SAVISQKPSRDICQRGTSLTIQCQVDSQVTMMFWYRQQPGQSLTLIATANQGSEATYESGFVIDKFPISRPNLTFSTLTVSNMSPEDSSIYLCSVMVGGAASGANVLTFGAGSRLTVL.

The gene calls are TRBV5-1 and TRBJ1-3; the match to TRBD1 covers 9 bases. The V segment lost 0 bases and the J segment 7 bases; nucleotides outside the gene matches: 2. Germline-derived CDR1 and CDR2 are SGHRS and YFSETQ. This CDR3 is 14 amino acids long. The CDR3 DNA is TGCGCCAGCAGCTTGGACAGGGGGCAGAACACCATATATTTT. As protein: CASSLDRGQNTIYF.

This clone has a single count. This chain joins TRBV2 and TRBJ2-7; no clear D gene. With 6 bases removed from V and 6 bases from J, the gap between germline ends came to 9 bases. The CDR3 length is 11 residues. Germline lookup yields CDR1 SNHLY and CDR2 FYNNEI. Written as DNA, the CDR3 is TGTGCCAGCAGCCTCGAGATCGAGCAGTACTTC. It yields the protein CASSLEIEQYF.

The V gene is TRBV7-3, the J gene TRBJ2-1; D gene unclear. The germline gives CDR1 SGHTA, CDR2 FQGTGA. Trimming took 5 bases from V and 6 from J, leaving 8 bases between them. The CDR3 length is 12 residues. Here the CDR3 DNA reads TGTGCCAGCAGCCCCCCATCCAATGAGCAGTTCTTC. Encoded protein: CASSPPSNEQFF.

The table lists this clone with a count of one. The genes are TRBV7-9 and TRBJ1-4, with a weak D call TRBD1 (5 bases). The CDR3 sequence is 15 residues long. Deletions cut 5 bases from V and 8 bases from J, with 18 bases between. In germline, CDR1 is SEHNR, CDR2 FQNEAQ (reference sequence). CDR3 DNA: TGTGCCAGCAGCCCGAGGGGTTTGAGCGGGGAAAAACTGTTTTTT. It is translated as CASSPRGLSGEKLFF.

V gene TRBV14 combines with J gene TRBJ2-1; perhaps TRBD2 as D (7 bases). The germline CDR1 and CDR2 sequences are SGHDN and FVKESK. Trimming left V 4 bases short and J 12 bases short, with 22 bases between. The CDR3 totals 15 residues. The CDR3 nucleotides read TGTGCCAGCAGCCCCACGGGGGGCCCCGCTAAAGGGCAGTTCTTC. It is translated as CASSPTGGPAKGQFF.

The DNA of the CDR3 is TGCGCCAGCAGGGGACAGGGACCGAGCTCCTACGAGCAGTACTTC. Amino acids: CASRGQGPSSYEQYF. J is TRBJ2-7 and V is TRBV10-2; 9 nucleotides line up with TRBD1. The junction had 6 bases not matched to a gene; V was cut back by 6 bases and J by 0 bases. The CDR3 runs 15 residues. Germline CDR1 is WSHSY and CDR2 is SAAADI.

This rearrangement joins TRBV27 to TRBJ2-2; TRBD1 matches at 10 bases. Germline lookup yields CDR1 MNHEY and CDR2 SMNVEV (reference sequence). The CDR3 is 16 amino acids. Trimming removed 4 bases from V and 8 bases from J; junction bases left unmatched: 10. CDR3: CASSSSGTGASGELFF. The CDR3 DNA sequence: TGTGCCAGCAGTTCCTCCGGGACAGGGGCGTCGGGGGAGCTGTTTTTT.

The rearrangement links TRBV13 to TRBJ1-1; D might be TRBD1 (6 bases). The CDR3 consists of 12 residues. The V end lost 2 bases, the J end lost 7 bases, and 8 bases lay between the germline ends. Germline CDR1 and CDR2: PRHDT and FYEKMQ (reference sequence). CDR3 residues: CASSLWDIEAFF. The DNA of the CDR3 is TGTGCCAGCAGCTTATGGGACATTGAAGCTTTCTTT. Based on the CDR3 plus reference TRBV13 and TRBJ1-1, the full variable domain is AAGVIQSPRHLIKEKRETATLKCYPIPRHDTVYWYQQGPGQDPQFLISFYEKMQSDKGSIPDRFSAQQFSDYHSELNMSSLELGDSALYFCASSLWDIEAFFGQGTRLTVV.

The rearrangement links TRBV6-1 to TRBJ2-7, with a weak D call TRBD2 (6 bases). V lost 6 bases and J lost 2, with 11 bases in between. Germline V lookup: CDR1 MNHNS, CDR2 SASEGT. The CDR3 contains 13 residues. The CDR3 DNA is TGTGCCAGCAGGTTAGCGGTAACCTACGAGCAGTACTTC. Translating gives CASRLAVTYEQYF.

The chain recombines TRBV15 with TRBJ1-4; 7 positions agree with TRBD1. This CDR3 has 18 residues. Germline lookup yields CDR1 LNHNV and CDR2 YYDKDF (reference sequence). J gave up 5 bases and V 0 bases, and 12 bases lay outside the gene matches. The CDR3 sequence: CATSRDQERDRKNEKLFF. CDR3 bases: TGTGCCACCAGCAGAGATCAAGAACGGGACAGAAAAAATGAAAAACTGTTTTTT.

The chain recombines TRBV28 with TRBJ2-7; possible D gene TRBD2, 6 bases. The V end was cut by 5 bases, the J end by 4 bases, with 15 bases between. The CDR3 is 14 residues long. Looked up from germline, CDR1 is MDHEN and CDR2 is SYDVKM. The CDR3 region has the DNA TGTGCCAGCAGTCCCTCGACTAGGACATACGAGCAGTACTTC. This translates into CASSPSTRTYEQYF.